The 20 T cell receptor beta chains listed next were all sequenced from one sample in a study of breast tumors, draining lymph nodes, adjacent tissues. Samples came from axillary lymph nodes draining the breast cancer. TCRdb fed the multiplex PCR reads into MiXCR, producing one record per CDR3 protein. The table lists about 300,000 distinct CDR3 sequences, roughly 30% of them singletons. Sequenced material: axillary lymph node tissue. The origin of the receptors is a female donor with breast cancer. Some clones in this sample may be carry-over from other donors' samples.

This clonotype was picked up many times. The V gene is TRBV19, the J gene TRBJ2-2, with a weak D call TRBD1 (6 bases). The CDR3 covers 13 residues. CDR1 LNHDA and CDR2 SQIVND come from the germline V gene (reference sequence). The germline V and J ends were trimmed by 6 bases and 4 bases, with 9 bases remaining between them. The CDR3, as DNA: TGTGCCAGTAGGGGGGCTGCCACCGGGGAGCTGTTTTTT. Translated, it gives CASRGAATGELFF.

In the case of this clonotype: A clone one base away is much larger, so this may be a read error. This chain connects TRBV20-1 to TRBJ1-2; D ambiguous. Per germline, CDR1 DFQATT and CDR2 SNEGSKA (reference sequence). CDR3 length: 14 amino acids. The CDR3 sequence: CSAGEATLGYGYTF. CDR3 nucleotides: TGCAGTGCTGGAGAGGCCACCTTGGGCTATGGCTACACCTTC.

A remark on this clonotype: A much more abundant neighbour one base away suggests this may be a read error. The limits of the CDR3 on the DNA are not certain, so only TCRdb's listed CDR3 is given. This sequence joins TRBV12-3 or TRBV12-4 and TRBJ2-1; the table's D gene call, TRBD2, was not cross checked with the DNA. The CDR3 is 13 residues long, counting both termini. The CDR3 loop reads CASIWGVGNEQCF.

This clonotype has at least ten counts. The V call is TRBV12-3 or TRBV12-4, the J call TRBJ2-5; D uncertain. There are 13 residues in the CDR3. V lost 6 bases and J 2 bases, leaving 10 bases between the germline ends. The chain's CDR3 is CASSLFVQETQYF. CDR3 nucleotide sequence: TGTGCCAGCAGCTTATTTGTTCAAGAGACCCAGTACTTC.

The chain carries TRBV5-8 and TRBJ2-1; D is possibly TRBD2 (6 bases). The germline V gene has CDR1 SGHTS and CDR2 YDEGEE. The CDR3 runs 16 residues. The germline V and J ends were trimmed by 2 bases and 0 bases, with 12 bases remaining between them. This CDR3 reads CASSFTGGASYNEQFF. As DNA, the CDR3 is TGTGCCAGCAGCTTTACCGGAGGGGCCTCCTACAATGAGCAGTTCTTC.

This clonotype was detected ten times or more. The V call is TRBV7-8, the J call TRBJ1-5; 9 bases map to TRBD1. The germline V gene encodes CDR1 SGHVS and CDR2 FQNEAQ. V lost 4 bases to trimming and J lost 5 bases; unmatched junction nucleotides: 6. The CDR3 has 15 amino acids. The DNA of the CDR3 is TGTGCCAGCAGCTCCCAACAGGGGGCCTATCAGCCCCAGCATTTT. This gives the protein CASSSQQGAYQPQHF.

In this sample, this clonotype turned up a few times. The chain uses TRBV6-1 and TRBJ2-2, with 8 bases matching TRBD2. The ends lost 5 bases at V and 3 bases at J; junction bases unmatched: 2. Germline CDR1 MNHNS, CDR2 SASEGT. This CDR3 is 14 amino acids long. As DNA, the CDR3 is TGTGCCAGCAGTAGGGGACTAGACACCGGGGAGCTGTTTTTT. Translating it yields CASSRGLDTGELFF.

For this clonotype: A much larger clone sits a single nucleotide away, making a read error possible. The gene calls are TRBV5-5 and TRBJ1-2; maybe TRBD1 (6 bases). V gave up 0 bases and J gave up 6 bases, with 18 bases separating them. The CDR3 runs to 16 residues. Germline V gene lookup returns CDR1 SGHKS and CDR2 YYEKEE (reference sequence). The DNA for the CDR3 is TGTGCCAGCAGCTTGGTTGGGGCACAGGGAGGCGATGGCTACACCTTC. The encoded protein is CASSLVGAQGGDGYTF. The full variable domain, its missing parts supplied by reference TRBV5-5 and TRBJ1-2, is DAGVTQSPTHLIKTRGQQVTLRCSPISGHKSVSWYQQVLGQGPQFIFQYYEKEERGRGNFPDRFSARQFPNYSSELNVNALLLGDSALYLCASSLVGAQGGDGYTFGSGTRLTVV.

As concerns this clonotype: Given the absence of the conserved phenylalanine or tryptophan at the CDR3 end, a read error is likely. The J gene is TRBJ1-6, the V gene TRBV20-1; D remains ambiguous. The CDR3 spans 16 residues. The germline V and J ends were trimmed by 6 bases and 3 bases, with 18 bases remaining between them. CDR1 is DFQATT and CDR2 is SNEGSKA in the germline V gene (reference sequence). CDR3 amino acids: CSARSPHTVYNSPLHL. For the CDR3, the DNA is TGCAGTGCCAGGAGCCCTCACACGGTCTATAATTCACCCCTCCACCTT.

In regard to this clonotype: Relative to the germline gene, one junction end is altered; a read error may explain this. CDR3 loop: CASSLGTNSGVNVLAF. The CDR3 nucleotides read TGTGCCAGCAGCTTGGGGACAAACTCTGGGGTCAACGTCCTGGCTTTC. The chain is built from TRBV9 and TRBJ2-6, with a weak D call TRBD1 (6 bases). The CDR3 is 16 residues long. CDR1 and CDR2 from the germline V gene are SGDLS and YYNGEE.

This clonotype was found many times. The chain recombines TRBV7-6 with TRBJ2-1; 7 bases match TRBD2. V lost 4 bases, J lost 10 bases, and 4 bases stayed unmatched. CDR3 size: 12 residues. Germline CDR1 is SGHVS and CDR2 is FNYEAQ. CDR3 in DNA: TGTGCCAGCAGCTCTACTAGCGCGGAGCAGTTCTTC. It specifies CASSSTSAEQFF. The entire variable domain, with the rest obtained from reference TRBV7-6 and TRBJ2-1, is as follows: GAGVSQSPRYKVTKRGQDVALRCDPISGHVSLYWYRQALGQGPEFLTYFNYEAQQDKSGLPNDRFSAERPEGSISTLTIQRTEQRDSAMYRCASSSTSAEQFFGPGTRLTVL.

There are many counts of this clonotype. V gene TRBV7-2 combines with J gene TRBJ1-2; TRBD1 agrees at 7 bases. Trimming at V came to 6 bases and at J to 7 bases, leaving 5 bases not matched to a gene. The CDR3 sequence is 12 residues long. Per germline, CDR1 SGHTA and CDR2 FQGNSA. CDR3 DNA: TGTGCCAGCAGTCATGACAGGGCTGGCTACACCTTC. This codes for CASSHDRAGYTF.

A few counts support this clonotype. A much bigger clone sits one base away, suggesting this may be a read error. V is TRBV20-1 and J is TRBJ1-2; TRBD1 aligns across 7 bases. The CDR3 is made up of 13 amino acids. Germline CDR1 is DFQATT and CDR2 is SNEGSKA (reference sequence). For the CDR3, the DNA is TGCAGTGCTAGTCACACAGGGGACTATGGCTACGCCTTC. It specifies CSASHTGDYGYAF.

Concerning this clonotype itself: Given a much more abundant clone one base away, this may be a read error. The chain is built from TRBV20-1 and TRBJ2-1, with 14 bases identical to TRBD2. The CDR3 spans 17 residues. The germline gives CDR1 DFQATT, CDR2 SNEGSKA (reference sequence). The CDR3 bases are TGCAGTACTAGAGGCCCCGGGACTAGCGGGAGCTTTACTGAGCAGTTCTTC. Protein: CSTRGPGTSGSFTEQFF.

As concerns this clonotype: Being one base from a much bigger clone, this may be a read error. The CDR3 reads CASSLRQGNNYGYTF. As DNA, the CDR3 is TGCGCCAGCAGCTTGAGACAGGGCAATAACTATGGCTACACCTTC. The chain joins TRBV5-1 to TRBJ1-2, with TRBD1 matching over 7 bases. Germline trimming cut 1 base from V and 1 base from J; bases unmatched to any gene: 4. CDR1 is SGHRS, CDR2 YFSETQ, per germline. The CDR3 has 15 amino acids. Full variable domain (outside the CDR3, taken from reference TRBV5-1 and TRBJ1-2): KAGVTQTPRYLIKTRGQQVTLSCSPISGHRSVSWYQQTPGQGLQFLFEYFSETQRNKGNFPGRFSGRQFSNSRSEMNVSTLELGDSALYLCASSLRQGNNYGYTFGSGTRLTVV.

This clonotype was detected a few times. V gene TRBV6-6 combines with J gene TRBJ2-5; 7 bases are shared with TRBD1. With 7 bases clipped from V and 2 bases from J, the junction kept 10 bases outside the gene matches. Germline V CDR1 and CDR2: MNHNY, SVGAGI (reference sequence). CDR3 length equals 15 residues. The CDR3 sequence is CASNHDRALQETQYF. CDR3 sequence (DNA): TGTGCCAGCAACCACGACAGGGCGCTGCAAGAGACCCAGTACTTC.

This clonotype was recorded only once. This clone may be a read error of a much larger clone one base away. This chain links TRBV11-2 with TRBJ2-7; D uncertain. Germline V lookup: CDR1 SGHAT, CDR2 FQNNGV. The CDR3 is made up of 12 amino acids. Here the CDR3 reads CVSSLTDYEQYF. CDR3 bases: TGTGTCAGCAGCTTAACCGATTACGAGCAGTACTTC. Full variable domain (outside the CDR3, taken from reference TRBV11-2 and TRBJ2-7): EAGVAQSPRYKIIEKRQSVAFWCNPISGHATLYWYQQILGQGPKLLIQFQNNGVVDDSQLPKDRFSAERLKGVDSTLKIQPAKLEDSAVYLCVSSLTDYEQYFGPGTRLTVT.

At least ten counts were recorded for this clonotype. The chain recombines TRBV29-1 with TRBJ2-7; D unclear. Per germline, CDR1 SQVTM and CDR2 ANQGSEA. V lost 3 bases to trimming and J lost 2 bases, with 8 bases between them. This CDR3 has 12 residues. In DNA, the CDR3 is TGCAGCGTTGAGACACCTCCCTACGAGCAGTACTTC. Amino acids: CSVETPPYEQYF.

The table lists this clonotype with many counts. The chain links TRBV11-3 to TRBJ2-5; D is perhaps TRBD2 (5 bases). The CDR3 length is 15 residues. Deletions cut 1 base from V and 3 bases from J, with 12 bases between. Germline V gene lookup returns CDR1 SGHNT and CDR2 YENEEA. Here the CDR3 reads CASSLGDSEKETQYF. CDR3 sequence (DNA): TGTGCCAGCAGCTTAGGCGATAGCGAGAAAGAGACCCAGTACTTC.

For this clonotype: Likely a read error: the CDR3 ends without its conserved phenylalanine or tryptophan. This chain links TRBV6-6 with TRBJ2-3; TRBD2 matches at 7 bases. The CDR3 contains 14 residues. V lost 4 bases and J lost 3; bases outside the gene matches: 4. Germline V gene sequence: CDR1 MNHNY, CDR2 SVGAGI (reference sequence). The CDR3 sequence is CASSFAGDTDTQYI. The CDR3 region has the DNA TGTGCCAGCAGTTTCGCGGGAGATACAGATACGCAGTATATT.